These T cell receptor beta chains were read from a single sample in a study of CD8 T cells in Susac syndrome. TCRdb itself ran the immunoSEQ multiplex PCR reads through MiXCR, one entry per CDR3 protein. This sample has 200,000 or so distinct CDR3 sequences, with approximately 94% found just once. The specimen was CD4+ T cells from PBMCs. The receptors stem from a human donor with Susac syndrome. Both conserved end residues are part of each CDR3.

j_call v_call cdr3_aa
TRBJ2-1 TRBV30 CAWTRTSGVSEQFF
TRBJ1-2 TRBV29-1 CSVEASTYGYTF
TRBJ2-7 TRBV6-1 CASRPGHSYEQYF
TRBJ2-4 TRBV3-1 CASSQVRFSGGLAKNIQYF
TRBJ2-5 TRBV7-3 CASSQGAGGLETQYF
TRBJ2-6 TRBV11-2 CASSTLRTGPTGANVLTF
TRBJ2-2 TRBV5-1 CASKGIQGHTGELFF
TRBJ1-2 TRBV6-2/TRBV6-3 CASSYPTYGYTF
TRBJ1-6 TRBV9 CASSVAGRGSPLHF
TRBJ2-3 TRBV5-1 CASSFQQGAGQTQYF
TRBJ2-5 TRBV12-3/TRBV12-4 CASSLGTSGGAGETQYF
TRBJ1-2 TRBV5-1 CASSEGGPEGYTF
TRBJ2-2 TRBV2 CASTLDRGSGELFF
TRBJ2-7 TRBV7-2 CASSLVASGRDEQYF
TRBJ1-1 TRBV11-2 CASSLRQPNTEAFF
TRBJ1-1 TRBV29-1 CSVRTGATNTEAFF
TRBJ1-6 TRBV20-1 CSAPPVRGNSPLHF
TRBJ2-3 TRBV24-1 CATSPAGDLTDTQYF
TRBJ2-1 TRBV30 CAWSVGLQQFF
TRBJ1-3 TRBV30 CAWSVGGNTIYF
TRBJ1-1 TRBV7-9 CASSSTGSGTEAFF
TRBJ1-1 TRBV29-1 CAVTGGNTEAFF
TRBJ1-5 TRBV4-1 CASSHREGSNQPQHF
TRBJ2-5 TRBV6-2/TRBV6-3 CAIAASGIQYF
TRBJ2-2 TRBV1 CTSSNEPRTGELFF
TRBJ1-4 TRBV2 CASSDQSGATNEKLFF
TRBJ1-3 TRBV7-3 CASSLRGDQTIYF
TRBJ1-6 TRBV20-1 CSASRGQKDSPLHF
TRBJ2-3 TRBV9 CASSQEATHTQYF
TRBJ1-4 TRBV4-1 CASSTLGGDNEKLFF
TRBJ1-2 TRBV5-1 CASSLDSVYGYTF
TRBJ2-3 TRBV20-1 CSARDWRGKADTQYF
TRBJ2-7 TRBV18 CASSPTGAEQYF
TRBJ1-1 TRBV12-3/TRBV12-4 CASSLEVDRKAFF
TRBJ1-5 TRBV28 CASSLSTGGVANQPQHF
TRBJ1-2 TRBV12-3/TRBV12-4 CASSLAGIENYGYTF
TRBJ2-1 TRBV24-1 CATSGSSPNEQFF
TRBJ2-7 TRBV27 CASSLRSGGVGRYEQYF
TRBJ1-3 TRBV29-1 CATGTSSGNTIYF
TRBJ2-5 TRBV20-1 CSAAVQETQYF
TRBJ1-1 TRBV2 CLLSGSRRDTEAFF
TRBJ2-5 TRBV7-2 CASSLDRGETQYF
TRBJ1-5 TRBV2 CASSAGTSVEPQHF
TRBJ2-2 TRBV6-5 CASSYLGTGELFF
TRBJ1-2 TRBV6-2/TRBV6-3 CASSFPAGARGYTF
TRBJ2-7 TRBV25-1 CASSEIGGRYEQYF
TRBJ1-1 TRBV6-5 CASRVSGQGTEAFF
TRBJ2-5 TRBV15 CATSRALQETQYF
TRBJ1-2 TRBV5-1 CASSTTGRDGYTF
TRBJ1-1 TRBV25-1 CASRRNTEAFF
TRBJ2-7 TRBV20-1 CSAQRGGHEQYF
TRBJ2-4 TRBV27 CASSLSRTSGGRKNIQYF
TRBJ1-6 TRBV12-3/TRBV12-4 CASRLTGRNSPLHF
TRBJ2-1 TRBV20-1 CSAYRVAGGYNEQFF
TRBJ1-4 TRBV30 CAWRIFRGESEKLFF
TRBJ1-5 TRBV7-6 CASSLDSREDQPQHF
TRBJ2-2 TRBV7-6 CASSLEISTRGQANTGELFF
TRBJ2-7 TRBV29-1 CSVEQGQGADEQYF